The rows below give T cell receptor beta chains drawn from one sample of a study of post-analysis software for immune sequencing data. Each CDR3 protein is one row after TCRdb ran MiXCR on the PCR reads. Among around 160,000 distinct CDR3 sequences listed, around 36% were seen once. The sequencing used blood, collected after autologous hematopoietic stem cell transplantation. The receptors here all came from a girl under 18 with multiple sclerosis. Each CDR3 is given with its conserved first and last residue. A D gene is named only where the DNA matches it firmly. Expanded clones are given a class, and other clones once, few, many or no size at all.

clone_size,j_call,d_call,v_call,cdr3_length,cdr3_aa,cdr3_nt
NA,TRBJ2-7,TRBD2,TRBV6-2/TRBV6-3,16,CANSYDLAGIPYEQYF,TGTGCCAACAGTTACGACCTAGCGGGTATCCCCTACGAGCAGTACTTC
NA,TRBJ1-4,NA,TRBV5-1,13,CASSLVGAPKLFF,TGCGCCAGCAGCTTGGTGGGGGCGCCAAAACTGTTTTTT
few,TRBJ2-3,TRBD2,TRBV7-9,15,CASSPRRAGTDTQYF,TGTGCCAGCAGCCCCAGGCGAGCGGGGACAGATACGCAGTATTTT
many,TRBJ2-5,NA,TRBV9,15,CASSDQDGRKETQYF,TGTGCCAGCAGCGACCAGGACGGGCGGAAAGAGACCCAGTACTTC
NA,TRBJ2-5,NA,TRBV2,13,CASLGDTQETQYF,TGTGCCAGCCTGGGGGACACCCAAGAGACCCAGTACTTC
NA,TRBJ1-1,NA,TRBV11-2,11,CASSLLGSAFF,TGTGCCAGCAGCTTACTCGGCTCCGCTTTCTTT
NA,TRBJ2-3,NA,TRBV20-1,16,CSARPSRRETADTQYF,TGCAGTGCTAGACCCTCTCGACGGGAGACCGCAGATACGCAGTATTTT
once,TRBJ1-1,NA,TRBV6-5,12,CASRLGAAEAFF,TGTGCCAGCAGACTAGGGGCGGCTGAAGCTTTCTTT
NA,TRBJ2-7,NA,TRBV5-1,13,CASSLGTALEQYF,TGCGCCAGCAGCCTCGGGACCGCCCTCGAGCAGTACTTC
NA,TRBJ2-2,NA,TRBV27,14,CASRFGAGLGELFF,TGTGCCAGCAGGTTCGGGGCGGGACTCGGGGAGCTGTTTTTT
NA,TRBJ1-2,TRBD1,TRBV29-1,14,CSVPRDRVGYGYTF,TGCAGCGTTCCCCGGGACAGGGTGGGGTATGGCTACACCTTC
few,TRBJ2-3,NA,TRBV12-3/TRBV12-4,13,CASSPGTRGTQYF,TGTGCCAGCAGTCCAGGGACTCGGGGTACGCAGTATTTT
NA,TRBJ2-7,NA,TRBV6-5,14,CASSPSPGRYEQYF,TGTGCCAGCAGTCCGTCTCCCGGACGCTACGAGCAGTACTTC
NA,TRBJ2-5,NA,TRBV24-1,15,CATSDMAGFQETQYF,TGTGCCACCAGTGACATGGCGGGGTTCCAAGAGACCCAGTACTTC
NA,TRBJ2-1,TRBD2,TRBV15,18,CATSRLGTSGRTYNEQFF,TGTGCCACCAGCAGACTTGGGACTAGCGGGAGGACTTACAATGAGCAGTTCTTC
medium-sized,TRBJ2-7,NA,TRBV4-3,15,CASSQDRVGTYEQYF,TGCGCCAGCAGCCAAGATAGGGTCGGGACCTACGAGCAGTACTTC
few,TRBJ2-7,NA,TRBV20-1,12,CSASPGTSEQYF,TGCAGTGCCAGTCCCGGGACATCCGAGCAGTACTTC
NA,TRBJ2-1,TRBD2,TRBV27,16,CASSFGASGGAGEEFF,TGTGCCAGCAGTTTCGGGGCTAGCGGGGGGGCCGGTGAGGAGTTCTTC
few,TRBJ2-5,TRBD1,TRBV28,15,CASSLSGDRQETQYF,TGTGCCAGCAGTTTAAGTGGGGACAGGCAAGAGACCCAGTACTTC
NA,TRBJ1-4,NA,TRBV7-8,14,CASSFREPRGKLFF,TGTGCCAGCAGCTTTAGGGAACCCCGAGGGAAACTGTTTTTT
NA,TRBJ2-1,NA,TRBV10-3,16,CAISLQPLESYNEQFF,TGTGCCATCAGTCTCCAACCACTAGAGAGTTACAATGAGCAGTTCTTC
few,TRBJ2-4,TRBD2,TRBV2,15,CASSETSGSGNIQYF,TGTGCCAGCAGTGAAACTAGCGGGAGTGGGAACATTCAGTACTTC
NA,TRBJ1-5,NA,TRBV20-1,12,CSARDSNQPQHF,TGCAGTGCCAGGGACAGCAATCAGCCCCAGCATTTT
NA,TRBJ2-7,NA,TRBV29-1,14,CSVEAGQGIYEQYF,TGCAGCGTTGAAGCGGGGCAGGGGATCTACGAGCAGTACTTC